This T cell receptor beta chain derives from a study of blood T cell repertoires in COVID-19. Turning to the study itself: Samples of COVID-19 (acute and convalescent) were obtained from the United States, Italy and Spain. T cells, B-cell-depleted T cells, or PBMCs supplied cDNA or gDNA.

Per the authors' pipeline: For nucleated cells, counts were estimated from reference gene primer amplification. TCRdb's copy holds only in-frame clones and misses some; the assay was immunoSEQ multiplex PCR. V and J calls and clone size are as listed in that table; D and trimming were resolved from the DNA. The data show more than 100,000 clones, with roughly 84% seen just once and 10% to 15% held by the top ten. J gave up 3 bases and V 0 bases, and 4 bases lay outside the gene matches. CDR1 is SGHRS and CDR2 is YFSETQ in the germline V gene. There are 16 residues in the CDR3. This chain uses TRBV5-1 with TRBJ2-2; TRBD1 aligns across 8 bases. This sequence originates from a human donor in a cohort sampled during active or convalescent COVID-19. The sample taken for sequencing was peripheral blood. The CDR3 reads CASSLESGGDTGELFF. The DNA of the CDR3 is TGCGCCAGCAGCTTGGAGTCAGGGGGCGACACCGGGGAGCTGTTTTTT.